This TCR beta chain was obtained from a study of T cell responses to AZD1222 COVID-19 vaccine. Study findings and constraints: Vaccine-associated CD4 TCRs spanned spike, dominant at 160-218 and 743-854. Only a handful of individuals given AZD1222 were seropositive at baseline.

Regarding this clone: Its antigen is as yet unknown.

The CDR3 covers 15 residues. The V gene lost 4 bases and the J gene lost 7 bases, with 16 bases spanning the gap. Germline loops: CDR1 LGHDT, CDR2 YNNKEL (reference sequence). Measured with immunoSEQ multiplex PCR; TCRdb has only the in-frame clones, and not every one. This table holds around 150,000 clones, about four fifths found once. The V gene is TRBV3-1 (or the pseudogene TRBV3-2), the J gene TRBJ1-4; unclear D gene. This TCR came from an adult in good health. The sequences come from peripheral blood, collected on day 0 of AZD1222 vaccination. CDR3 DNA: TGTGCCAGCAGCCGGGATGGGTCCGACGGTGAAAAACTGTTTTTT. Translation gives CASSRDGSDGEKLFF.